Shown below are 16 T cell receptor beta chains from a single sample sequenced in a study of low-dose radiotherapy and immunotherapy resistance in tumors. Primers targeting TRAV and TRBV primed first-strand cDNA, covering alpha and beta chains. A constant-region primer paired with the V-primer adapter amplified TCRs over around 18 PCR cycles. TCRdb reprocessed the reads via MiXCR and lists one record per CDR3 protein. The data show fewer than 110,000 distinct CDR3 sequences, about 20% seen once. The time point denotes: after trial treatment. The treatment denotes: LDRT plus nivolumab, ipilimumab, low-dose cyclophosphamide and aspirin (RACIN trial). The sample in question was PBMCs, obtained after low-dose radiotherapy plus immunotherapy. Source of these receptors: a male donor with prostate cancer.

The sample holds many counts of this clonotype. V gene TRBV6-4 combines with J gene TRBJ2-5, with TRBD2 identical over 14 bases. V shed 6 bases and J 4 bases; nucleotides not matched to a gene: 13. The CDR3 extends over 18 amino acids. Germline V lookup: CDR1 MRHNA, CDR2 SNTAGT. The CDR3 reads CASSAPGLAGVRLETQYF. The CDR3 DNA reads TGTGCCAGCAGCGCTCCGGGACTAGCGGGGGTGAGACTAGAGACCCAGTACTTC.

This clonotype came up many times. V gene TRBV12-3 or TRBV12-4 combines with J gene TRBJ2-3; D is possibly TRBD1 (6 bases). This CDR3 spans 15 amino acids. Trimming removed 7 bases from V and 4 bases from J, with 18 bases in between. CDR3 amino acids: CASTPRTRGADTQYF. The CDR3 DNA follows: TGTGCCAGCACCCCAAGAACCAGGGGAGCAGATACGCAGTATTTT.

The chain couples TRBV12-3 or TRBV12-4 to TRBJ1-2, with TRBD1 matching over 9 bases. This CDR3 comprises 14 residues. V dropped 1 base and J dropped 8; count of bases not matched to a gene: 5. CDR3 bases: TGTGCCAGCAGTTTAGTGACAGGGGGAAGGGGCTACACCTTC. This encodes CASSLVTGGRGYTF.

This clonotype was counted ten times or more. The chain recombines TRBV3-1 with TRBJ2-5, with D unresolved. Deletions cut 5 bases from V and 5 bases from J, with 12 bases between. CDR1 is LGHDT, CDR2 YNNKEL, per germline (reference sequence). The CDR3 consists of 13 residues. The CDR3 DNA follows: TGTGCCAGCAGCTCCGGACCGCCGGAGACCCAGTACTTC. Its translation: CASSSGPPETQYF.

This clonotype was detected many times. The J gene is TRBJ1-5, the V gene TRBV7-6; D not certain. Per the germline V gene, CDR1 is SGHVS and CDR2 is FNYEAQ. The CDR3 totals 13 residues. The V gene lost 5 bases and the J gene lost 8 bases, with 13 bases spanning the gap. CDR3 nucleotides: TGTGCCAGCAGCCTAGGTGGCTTGAAGCCCCAGCATTTT. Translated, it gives CASSLGGLKPQHF.

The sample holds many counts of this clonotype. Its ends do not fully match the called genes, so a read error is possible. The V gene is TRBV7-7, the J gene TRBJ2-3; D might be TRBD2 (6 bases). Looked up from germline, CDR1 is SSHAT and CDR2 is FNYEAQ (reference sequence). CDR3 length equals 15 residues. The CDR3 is CASSLNGGVTDTQYF. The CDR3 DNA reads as TGTGCTAGCAGCTTAAACGGCGGGGTCACAGATACGCAGTATTTT.

This CDR3 is CASTFGLAYEQYF. CDR3 coding DNA: TGTGCCAGCACTTTCGGACTAGCCTACGAGCAGTACTTC. V usage is TRBV6-2 or TRBV6-3 and J usage is TRBJ2-7; 7 nucleotides line up with TRBD2. V was pared by 7 bases and J by 2 bases, with 5 bases of the junction left unmatched. The CDR3 totals 13 residues. The V gene's germline CDR1 is MNHEY and CDR2 SVGEGT.

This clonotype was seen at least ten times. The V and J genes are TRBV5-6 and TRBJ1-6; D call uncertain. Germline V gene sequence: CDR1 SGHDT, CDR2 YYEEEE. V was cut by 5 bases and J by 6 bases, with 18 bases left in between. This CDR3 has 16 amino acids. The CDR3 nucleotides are TGTGCCAGCAGTCTAATGGCGGCAGTTGCTAATTCACCCCTCCACTTT. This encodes CASSLMAAVANSPLHF. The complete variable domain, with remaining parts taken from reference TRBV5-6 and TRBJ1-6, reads DAGVTQSPTHLIKTRGQQVTLRCSPKSGHDTVSWYQQALGQGPQFIFQYYEEEERQRGNFPDRFSGHQFPNYSSELNVNALLLGDSALYLCASSLMAAVANSPLHFGNGTRLTVT.

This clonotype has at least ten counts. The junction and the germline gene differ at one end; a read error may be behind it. CDR3 bases: TGCGCCAGCAGTCGGGACGGCCGAGAAACTGAAGCTTTCTTT. Its protein is CASSRDGRETEAFF. The rearrangement joins TRBV5-4 to TRBJ1-1; the D gene is possibly TRBD1 (5 bases). The CDR3 consists of 14 residues. Germline V gives CDR1 SGHNT, CDR2 YYREEE (reference sequence).

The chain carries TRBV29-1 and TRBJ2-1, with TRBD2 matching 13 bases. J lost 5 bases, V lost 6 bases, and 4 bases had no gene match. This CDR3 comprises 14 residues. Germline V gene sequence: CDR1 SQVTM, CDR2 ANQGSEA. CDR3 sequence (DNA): TGCAGCGTCGACGGGACTAGCGGGAACAATGAGCAGTTCTTC. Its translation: CSVDGTSGNNEQFF.

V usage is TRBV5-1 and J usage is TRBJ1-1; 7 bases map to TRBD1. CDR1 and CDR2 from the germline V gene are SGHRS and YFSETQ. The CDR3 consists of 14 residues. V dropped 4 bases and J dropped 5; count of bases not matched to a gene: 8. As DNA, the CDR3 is TGCGCCAGCAGCGCGGGGACAGTGGGGACTGAAGCTTTCTTT. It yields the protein CASSAGTVGTEAFF.

CDR3 in amino acids: CASSPRQSENGYTF. The CDR3 region has the DNA TGTGCCAGCTCACCCAGACAGTCTGAGAATGGCTACACCTTC. The chain has TRBV18 and TRBJ1-2; a possible D gene is TRBD1 (5 bases). Germline-derived CDR1 and CDR2 are KGHSH and LQKENI. The germline V and J ends were trimmed by 3 bases and 6 bases, with 14 bases remaining between them. The CDR3 contains 14 residues.

The CDR3 DNA sequence: TGTGCCAGCAAGGGGAGTGAGGGGCTGGACACCGGGGAGCTGTTTTTT. This sequence encodes CASKGSEGLDTGELFF. The genes are TRBV2 and TRBJ2-2; possibly TRBD1 or TRBD2 for D (5 bases each). The CDR3 loop spans 16 amino acids. Germline-derived CDR1 and CDR2 are SNHLY and FYNNEI. Trimming cost V 7 bases and J 3 bases, with 18 bases left between them.

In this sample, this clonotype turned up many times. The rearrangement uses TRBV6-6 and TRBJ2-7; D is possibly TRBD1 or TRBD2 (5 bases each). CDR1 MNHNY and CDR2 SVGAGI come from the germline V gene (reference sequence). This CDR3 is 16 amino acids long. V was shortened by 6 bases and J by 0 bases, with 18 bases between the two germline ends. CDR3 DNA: TGTGCCAGCAGCCCACTCAGTGTGGGGGTCTCCTACGAGCAGTACTTC. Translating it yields CASSPLSVGVSYEQYF.

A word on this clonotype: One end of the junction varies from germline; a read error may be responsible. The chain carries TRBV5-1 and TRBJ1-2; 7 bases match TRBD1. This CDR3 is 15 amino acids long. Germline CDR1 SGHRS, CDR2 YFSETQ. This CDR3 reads CASILAPGQNYGYTF. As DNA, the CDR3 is TGCGCCAGCATCTTGGCCCCGGGACAGAACTATGGCTACACCTTC.

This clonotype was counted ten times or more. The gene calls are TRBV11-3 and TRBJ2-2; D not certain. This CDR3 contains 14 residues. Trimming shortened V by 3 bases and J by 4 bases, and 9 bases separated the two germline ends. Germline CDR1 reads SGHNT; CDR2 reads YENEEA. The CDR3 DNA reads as TGTGCCAGCAGCTTCACGACTGGCACCGGGGAGCTGTTTTTT. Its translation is CASSFTTGTGELFF.